This TCR beta chain was documented in a study of beta chain features in type 1 diabetes. This clone came up a few times. The V gene's germline CDR1 is MNHNY and CDR2 SVGAGI (reference sequence). This CDR3 is built from 14 residues. Trimming took 6 bases from V and 2 from J, leaving 11 bases between them. The whole isolated RNA underwent reverse transcription, so sequencing captured expressed TCRB transcripts. Repertoires were generated with immunoSEQ multiplex PCR, while TCRdb's copy carries only in-frame clones and drops some. Of about 320,000 clones listed, 14% were seen once; the top ten hold approximately 6.7%.

The chain has TRBV6-6 and TRBJ1-5; the D gene is possibly TRBD1 (5 bases). Sequencing used central memory CD4+ T cells from blood. The sequence was collected from a man aged 25-45 years in good health. CDR3 sequence reads: CASSSWGGNQPQHF. The CDR3 DNA reads as TGTGCCAGCAGCTCGTGGGGGGGCAATCAGCCCCAGCATTTT.